This T cell receptor (beta chain) was sequenced for a study of T cells after posttransplantation cyclophosphamide. Broader study findings: Recipient CMV seropositivity and CMV reactivation strongly tracked TRB clonality. Later blood repertoires were often dominated by clones from the donor CD8+ memory compartment.

CDR3 length: 13 residues. Germline-derived CDR1 and CDR2 are SQVTM and ANQGSEA. V was clipped by 7 bases and J by 6 bases, with 15 bases between them. This clone was detected ten times or more. Its antigen is unidentified. Cyclophosphamide on days +3 and +4 followed busulfan-fludarabine conditioning and a marrow graft. Data came from immunoSEQ multiplex PCR; TCRdb stores just in-frame clones and leaves some out. The sample offers several thousand clones and no singletons, the top ten holding nearly 55%. The chain employs TRBV29-1 and TRBJ2-2, with D tentatively TRBD2 (7 bases). The clonotype was recovered from a male patient between 45 and 59 years old who received an allogeneic stem cell transplant from an unrelated donor, was CMV-positive, and had acute GVHD only. Among the T cells, some may be from the graft donor. The material sequenced was PBMCs, taken after allogeneic stem cell transplant with posttransplant cyclophosphamide. CDR3 region: CSGGGRVAGELFF. Written as DNA, the CDR3 is TGCAGCGGCGGGGGCCGGGTGGCCGGGGAGCTGTTTTTT.